This TCR beta chain came from a study of T cell responses to AZD1222 COVID-19 vaccine. Repertoires were generated with immunoSEQ multiplex PCR, while TCRdb's copy carries only in-frame clones and drops some. Of about 120,000 clones listed, around 90% were seen once; the top ten hold roughly 8.4%. The CDR3 is 16 residues long. Trimming at V came to 5 bases and at J to 2 bases, leaving 9 bases not matched to a gene. Germline values: CDR1 SGHTA, CDR2 FQGNSA. This sample comprised peripheral blood, obtained on day 0 of AZD1222 vaccination. V usage is TRBV7-2 and J usage is TRBJ1-1; 9 nucleotides line up with TRBD1. This receptor was taken from an adult in good health. The CDR3 DNA is TGTGCCAGCAGCAACCGCGGACAGGGGAGAAACACTGAAGCTTTCTTT. Translating gives CASSNRGQGRNTEAFF.